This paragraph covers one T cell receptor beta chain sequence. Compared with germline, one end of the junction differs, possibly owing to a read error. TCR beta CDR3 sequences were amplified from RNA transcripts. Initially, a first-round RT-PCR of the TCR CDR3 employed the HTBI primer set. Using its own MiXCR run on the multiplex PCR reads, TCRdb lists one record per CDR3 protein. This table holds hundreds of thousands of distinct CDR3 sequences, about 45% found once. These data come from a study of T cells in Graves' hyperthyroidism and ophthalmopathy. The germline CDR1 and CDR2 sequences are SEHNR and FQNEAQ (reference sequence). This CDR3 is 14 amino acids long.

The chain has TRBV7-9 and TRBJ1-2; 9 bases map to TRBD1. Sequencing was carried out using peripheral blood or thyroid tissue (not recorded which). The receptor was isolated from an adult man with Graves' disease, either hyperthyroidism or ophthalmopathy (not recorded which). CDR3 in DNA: TGTGCCAGCAGACGGGACAGGGAGTTTTATGGCTACGCCTTC. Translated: CASRRDREFYGYAF.